Given below is one TCR beta chain in context. Its antigen is still unknown. The source of the sample is a study of vaccination and CD4 T cells after COVID-19. The Oncomine TCR Beta short-read assay was applied to DNA of cultured CD4+ T cells. One entry per CDR3 protein, called by TCRdb with MiXCR from the PCR reads. The sample lists around 19,000 distinct CDR3 sequences, about two fifths occurring once. Specified treatment: approximately nine-day PBMC culture with coronavirus spike peptide pools or control peptides (ViraFEST assay). The CDR3 consists of 14 residues. J gave up 6 bases and V 5 bases, and 9 bases lay outside the gene matches. Per the germline V gene, CDR1 is WNHNN and CDR2 is SYGVQD (reference sequence).

The sample consisted of CD4+ T cells from blood, cultured in vitro, taken before SARS-CoV-2 vaccination. The chain recombines TRBV10-1 with TRBJ1-2; 7 bases fit TRBD1. This clonotype was sampled from a human donor who received a COVID-19 vaccine. The CDR3 spells CASSPDREVDGYTF. The CDR3, as DNA: TGCGCCAGCAGTCCCGACAGGGAGGTGGATGGCTACACCTTC.